This passage covers 26 T cell receptor beta chains from one sample sequenced in a study of blood T cells in healthy people across ages. Sample-barcoded 5' priming and a J-beta primer mix drove a second PCR of about 6 to 12 cycles. TCRdb re-analysed the 5' RACE reads in MiXCR, keeping a single row per CDR3 protein. The table lists under 1,000,000 distinct CDR3 sequences, around half of them singletons. The material sequenced was blood. These receptors all stem from a man older than 75 in good health.

The chain carries TRBV9 and TRBJ2-1; D may be TRBD2 (7 bases). This CDR3 comprises 14 residues. CDR1 is SGDLS and CDR2 is YYNGEE in the germline V gene. Trimming removed 3 bases at V and 9 bases at J, with 16 bases between. DNA of the CDR3: TGTGCCAGCAGCGCGATCGGGGGGCGCGTTGAGCAGTTCTTC. Translating gives CASSAIGGRVEQFF.

V is TRBV20-1 and J is TRBJ2-1; D gene ambiguous. This CDR3 comprises 12 residues. Trimming took 3 bases from V and 12 from J, leaving 15 bases between them. CDR1 is DFQATT and CDR2 is SNEGSKA in the germline V gene (reference sequence). Here the CDR3 reads CSARGLGDVQFF. The CDR3 nucleotides read TGCAGTGCTAGGGGTTTAGGAGATGTGCAGTTCTTC.

On this clonotype itself: This could be a read error, since a much larger clone is one nucleotide away. The chain joins TRBV7-8 to TRBJ2-1, with D possibly TRBD1 on 5 matching bases. This CDR3 contains 16 residues. The V gene's germline CDR1 is SGHVS and CDR2 FQNEAQ. Here the CDR3 reads CANSPWGGSSYNEQFF. The CDR3 DNA reads TGTGCCAACAGCCCGTGGGGCGGTAGCTCCTACAATGAGCAGTTCTTC. The full variable domain, with the rest looked up from reference TRBV7-8 and TRBJ2-1, is GAGVSQSPRYKVAKRGQDVALRCDPISGHVSLFWYQQALGQGPEFLTYFQNEAQLDKSGLPSDRFFAERPEGSVSTLKIQRTQQEDSAVYLCANSPWGGSSYNEQFFGPGTRLTVL.

This clonotype has more than one count but fewer than ten. CDR3 region: CSVEPNYGYTF. The DNA for the CDR3 is TGCAGCGTTGAGCCTAACTATGGCTACACCTTC. The chain recombines TRBV29-1 with TRBJ1-2; D unclear. V dropped 3 bases and J dropped 0 bases, with 2 bases sitting between them. Per germline, CDR1 SQVTM and CDR2 ANQGSEA. This CDR3 contains 11 residues.

A single count supports this clonotype. V gene TRBV10-3 combines with J gene TRBJ2-2; TRBD1 agrees at 7 bases. Germline V gives CDR1 ENHRY, CDR2 SYGVKD. The V and J ends lost 5 bases and 5 bases, in that order; junction bases with no gene match: 8. The CDR3 consists of 15 residues. This CDR3 is CAISPGTEKTGELFF. CDR3 coding DNA: TGTGCCATCAGTCCCGGGACAGAAAAGACCGGGGAGCTGTTTTTT.

This clonotype was detected only once. This chain uses TRBV6-2 or TRBV6-3 with TRBJ1-1; D unclear. Germline V gene sequence: CDR1 MNHEY, CDR2 SVGEGT. The CDR3 totals 12 residues. V was clipped by 6 bases and J by 3 bases, with 8 bases between them. CDR3 coding DNA: TGTGCCAGCAGCGAGCAGTACACTGAAGCTTTCTTT. Translating gives CASSEQYTEAFF.

The rearrangement uses TRBV7-2 and TRBJ2-3; either TRBD1 or TRBD2 may fit D (5 bases each). Between the trimmed V and J ends, which lost 6 bases and 3 bases, there was a span of 10 bases. CDR1 is SGHTA and CDR2 is FQGNSA in the germline V gene. This CDR3 spans 13 amino acids. CDR3 bases: TGTGCCAGCAGGAGGGACCAGACAGATACGCAGTATTTT. The encoded protein is CASRRDQTDTQYF.

This clonotype occurred many times. V gene TRBV25-1 combines with J gene TRBJ2-1, with TRBD2 matching 7 bases. Germline assignment: CDR1 MGHDK and CDR2 SYGVNS. CDR3 length equals 13 residues. V was pared by 5 bases and J by 9 bases, with 7 bases of the junction left unmatched. The CDR3 reads CASSRRELGEQFF. The DNA of the CDR3 is TGTGCCAGCAGTAGGCGGGAGTTAGGTGAGCAGTTCTTC.

J is TRBJ2-3 and V is TRBV25-1, with 9 bases identical to TRBD2. There are 16 residues in the CDR3. V shed 5 bases and J 3 bases; nucleotides not matched to a gene: 9. Germline CDR1 MGHDK, CDR2 SYGVNS. CDR3 loop: CASSLRSGGFTDTQYF. CDR3 bases: TGTGCCAGCAGTCTACGTAGCGGGGGTTTTACAGATACGCAGTATTTT. Together with reference TRBV25-1 and TRBJ2-3, the CDR3 gives the full variable domain: EADIYQTPRYLVIGTGKKITLECSQTMGHDKMYWYQQDPGMELHLIHYSYGVNSTEKGDLSSESTVSRIRTEHFPLTLESARPSHTSQYLCASSLRSGGFTDTQYFGPGTRLTVL.

This clonotype was seen only a few times. The V gene is TRBV20-1, the J gene TRBJ2-7; 13 bases are a match to TRBD2. The CDR3 length is 15 residues. CDR1 and CDR2 from the germline V gene are DFQATT and SNEGSKA (reference sequence). The trim removed 1 base at V and 2 bases at J, leaving 2 bases unmatched. The CDR3 spells CSARGGLAGAYEQYF. CDR3 coding DNA: TGCAGTGCTAGAGGAGGACTAGCGGGGGCCTACGAGCAGTACTTC.

The chain joins TRBV27 to TRBJ2-7; D ambiguous. Germline-derived CDR1 and CDR2 are MNHEY and SMNVEV (reference sequence). This CDR3 has 14 residues. Between the trimmed V and J ends, which lost 6 bases and 0 bases, there was a span of 12 bases. CDR3 nucleotides: TGTGCCAGCAGGCCCCGACCGAGCTCCTACGAGCAGTACTTC. Protein: CASRPRPSSYEQYF.

V gene TRBV20-1 combines with J gene TRBJ2-5, with 7 bases identical to TRBD2. The DNA end lines up better with TRBJ2-7; the J call may be wrong. The CDR3 totals 14 residues. The germline V gene has CDR1 DFQATT and CDR2 SNEGSKA (reference sequence). This chain's CDR3 is CSASPGLGTYEQYF. The CDR3 bases are TGCAGTGCTAGCCCCGGACTAGGGACCTACGAGCAGTACTTC.

This clonotype was seen a few times. The J gene is TRBJ2-1, the V gene TRBV5-1; D gene ambiguous. The end of the DNA aligns better with TRBJ2-7, so the J call may be wrong. The germline V gene encodes CDR1 SGHRS and CDR2 YFSETQ. This CDR3 spans 15 amino acids. The CDR3 sequence is CASSLVGRKSNEQYF. The CDR3 nucleotides read TGCGCCAGCAGCTTGGTTGGACGCAAGTCGAATGAGCAGTACTTC.

The rearrangement links TRBV20-1 to TRBJ2-3; D possibly corresponds to TRBD1 (5 bases). Trimming took off 4 bases at V and 3 bases at J, with 8 bases between the two ends. This CDR3 spans 12 amino acids. CDR1 DFQATT and CDR2 SNEGSKA come from the germline V gene (reference sequence). Written as DNA, the CDR3 is TGCAGTGCTATCAGGGATACAGATACGCAGTATTTT. It encodes CSAIRDTDTQYF.

CDR3 sequence reads: CSVASGATDEQYF. The CDR3 DNA reads TGCAGCGTTGCTAGCGGAGCAACCGACGAGCAGTACTTC. The chain employs TRBV29-1 and TRBJ2-7; TRBD2 matches 7 bases. This CDR3 is 13 amino acids long. In germline, CDR1 is SQVTM, CDR2 ANQGSEA. The ends lost 4 bases at V and 5 bases at J; junction bases unmatched: 8.

This clonotype has more than one count but fewer than ten. One end of the junction fails to match germline, which may point to a read error. V usage is TRBV7-2 and J usage is TRBJ2-5; TRBD2 agrees at 9 bases. The tail of the sequence fits TRBJ2-7 better, so the J call may be wrong. CDR1 SGHTA and CDR2 FQGNSA come from the germline V gene. This CDR3 contains 16 residues. CDR3 sequence: CASSLGPGTSSDEQYF. The DNA for the CDR3 is TGTGCCAGCAGCTTAGGTCCCGGGACTAGCTCCGACGAGCAGTACTTC.

The chain links TRBV25-1 to TRBJ2-5; 13 nucleotides match TRBD2. Matching the DNA end better, TRBJ2-7 makes the J call doubtful. Germline V gives CDR1 MGHDK, CDR2 SYGVNS. The CDR3 runs to 14 residues. The CDR3 protein is CATSFGLAGDEQYF. The CDR3 nucleotides read TGTGCCACTTCATTTGGACTAGCGGGAGACGAGCAGTACTTC.

This clonotype was seen only a few times. This chain joins TRBV6-2 or TRBV6-3 and TRBJ2-1, with TRBD2 as a possible D gene (6 bases). V lost 4 bases, J lost 6 bases, and 13 bases lay in between. The germline V gene encodes CDR1 MNHEY and CDR2 SVGEGT. The CDR3 loop spans 14 amino acids. DNA of the CDR3: TGTGCCAGCAGTTGGGACTCCTCCGCCAATGAGCAGTTCTTC. Amino acids: CASSWDSSANEQFF.

Note on this clonotype: A clone one base away is much larger, so this may be a read error. The CDR3 spells CSVLERGSSCEQYF. The CDR3 DNA reads TGCAGCGTCCTCGAACGCGGGAGCTCCTGCGAGCAGTACTTC. V usage is TRBV29-1 and J usage is TRBJ2-7; 7 positions match TRBD2. The germline gives CDR1 SQVTM, CDR2 ANQGSEA. CDR3 size: 14 residues.

The rearrangement uses TRBV4-3 and TRBJ1-1; D is ambiguous. V gave up 1 base and J gave up 1 base, with 7 bases separating them. The V gene's germline CDR1 is LGHNA and CDR2 YSLEER. This CDR3 region has 14 residues. Here the CDR3 DNA reads TGCGCCAGCAGCCAAGTAAGCCAGAACACTGAAGCTTTCTTT. It specifies CASSQVSQNTEAFF.

The DNA of the CDR3 is TGTGCCAGCAGTGAACAGAGTGGACAGGGGTACTACGAGCAGTACTTC. Translating gives CASSEQSGQGYYEQYF. J is TRBJ2-7 and V is TRBV6-1; TRBD1 matches 9 bases. CDR1 is MNHNS and CDR2 is SASEGT in the germline V gene. Trimming took 2 bases from V and 3 from J; bases not matched to a gene: 8. The CDR3 runs 16 residues.

This clonotype was found a few times. The CDR3 DNA reads as TGTGCCAGCAGTTACAACGGGAGGAGCACAGATACGCAGTATTTT. Translating gives CASSYNGRSTDTQYF. This sequence joins TRBV6-6 and TRBJ2-3, with TRBD2 matching 7 bases. Unmatched junction bases numbered 2, after V lost 2 bases and J lost 0 bases. CDR1 and CDR2 (germline): MNHNY, SVGAGI (reference sequence). The CDR3 length is 15 residues.

This chain links TRBV10-3 with TRBJ2-7, with 9 bases matching TRBD1. Losses at the gene ends were 2 bases for V and 5 bases for J; bases not matched to a gene: 4. The CDR3 extends over 14 amino acids. Per the germline V gene, CDR1 is ENHRY and CDR2 is SYGVKD. CDR3 protein: CAISEGQGRNEQYF. The CDR3 nucleotides read TGTGCCATCAGTGAGGGACAGGGGAGAAACGAGCAGTACTTC.

This clonotype has a single count. The chain is built from TRBV28 and TRBJ2-4, with D tentatively TRBD1 (6 bases). The J call may be faulty, since TRBJ2-5 better matches the DNA end. Germline V CDR1 and CDR2: MDHEN, SYDVKM. This CDR3 is built from 16 residues. CDR3 loop: CASGTLQGTLSETQYF. CDR3 sequence (DNA): TGTGCCAGCGGCACTCTACAGGGTACCTTGAGTGAGACCCAGTACTTC.

The chain links TRBV7-2 to TRBJ1-1, with D possibly being TRBD1 (6 bases). Germline V gives CDR1 SGHTA, CDR2 FQGNSA. V lost 5 bases, J lost 1 base, and 14 bases lay in between. The CDR3 consists of 15 residues. CDR3 amino acids: CASSPAGGRNTEAFF. Here the CDR3 DNA reads TGTGCCAGCAGCCCAGCGGGGGGCAGGAACACTGAAGCTTTCTTT.

The rearrangement uses TRBV29-1 and TRBJ2-3, with D tentatively TRBD1 (6 bases). Trimming cost V 6 bases and J 6 bases, with 19 bases left between them. This CDR3 is 14 amino acids long. Germline CDR1 is SQVTM and CDR2 is ANQGSEA. The CDR3 sequence: CSVLFLGGTDTQYF. CDR3 in DNA: TGCAGCGTCCTCTTTCTAGGGGGAACGGATACGCAGTATTTT.